This T cell receptor (beta chain) was profiled in a study of CD8 T cells in Susac syndrome. Random hexamers were used to reverse transcribe about 0.45 to 1 ug of RNA. Multiplex immunoSEQ PCR targeted 54 Vbeta and 13 Jbeta TCR beta segments. TCRdb reprocessed the immunoSEQ multiplex PCR reads via MiXCR and lists one record per CDR3 protein. The table includes about 300,000 distinct CDR3 sequences, approximately 89% detected once. The length of the CDR3 is 17 residues. V dropped 0 bases and J dropped 7 bases, with 20 bases sitting between them. Germline CDR1 SGHDT, CDR2 YYEEEE. The chain combines TRBV5-6 with TRBJ2-1, with a tentative D call TRBD2 (5 bases). This clonotype was sampled from a human donor with multiple sclerosis. Material for sequencing was CD8+ T cells from PBMCs. The DNA of the CDR3 is TGTGCCAGCAGCTTGGGTCCATCCGAGGGCTCCTGGAATGAGCAGTTCTTC. The encoded protein is CASSLGPSEGSWNEQFF.